These 4 T cell receptor beta chains were all obtained from the same sample, sequenced in a study of blood T cell repertoires in COVID-19. Assay used: immunoSEQ multiplex PCR; TCRdb lists only in-frame clones, some missing. The profile covers 300,000 to 400,000 clones, with around nine tenths appearing a single time and under 8.5% taken by the ten largest. The sequencing sample was made of peripheral blood. The receptors were gathered from a woman aged 55-69 years with COVID-19, enrolled during active disease.

V gene TRBV5-1 combines with J gene TRBJ1-1; D not certain. The CDR3 totals 12 residues. Trimming shortened V by 4 bases and J by 1 base, and 5 bases separated the two germline ends. CDR1 is SGHRS and CDR2 is YFSETQ in the germline V gene. CDR3 loop: CASSPGNTEAFF. In nucleotides, the CDR3 is TGCGCCAGCAGCCCGGGGAACACTGAAGCTTTCTTT. The entire variable domain, with the rest obtained from reference TRBV5-1 and TRBJ1-1, is as follows: KAGVTQTPRYLIKTRGQQVTLSCSPISGHRSVSWYQQTPGQGLQFLFEYFSETQRNKGNFPGRFSGRQFSNSRSEMNVSTLELGDSALYLCASSPGNTEAFFGQGTRLTVV.

This clone was observed a single time. This chain links TRBV9 with TRBJ1-1, with no clear D. The CDR3 loop spans 15 amino acids. V was trimmed by 0 bases and J by 4 bases, leaving 13 bases between them. Germline V CDR1 and CDR2: SGDLS, YYNGEE. CDR3 in amino acids: CASSVGSGVGTEAFF. The DNA for the CDR3 is TGTGCCAGCAGCGTAGGGTCGGGTGTAGGCACTGAAGCTTTCTTT.

V usage is TRBV9 and J usage is TRBJ2-4, with 10 bases that match TRBD1. CDR1 SGDLS and CDR2 YYNGEE come from the germline V gene. V trimming: 0 bases; J trimming: 7 bases; junction bases outside the gene matches: 4. The length of the CDR3 is 15 residues. The CDR3, as DNA: TGTGCCAGCAGCGTAGGCTGGGACAGGGGTAACATTCAGTACTTC. It encodes CASSVGWDRGNIQYF. The variable domain in full, with the rest retrieved from reference TRBV9 and TRBJ2-4, is DSGVTQTPKHLITATGQRVTLRCSPRSGDLSVYWYQQSLDQGLQFLIQYYNGEERAKGNILERFSAQQFPDLHSELNLSSLELGDSALYFCASSVGWDRGNIQYFGAGTRLSVL.

The rearrangement joins TRBV12-3 or TRBV12-4 to TRBJ1-1; perhaps TRBD1 as D (6 bases). CDR3 length: 13 amino acids. Trimming cost V 6 bases and J 12 bases, with 20 bases left between them. The CDR3 here is CASSIGGAGTTFF. CDR3 DNA: TGTGCCAGCAGCATTGGGGGGGCGGGTACAACTTTCTTT.